Listed here is a single TCR beta chain. Its specificity is unknown. The sample comes from a study of cytotoxic CD8 clonotypes in ibrutinib-treated CLL. Deletions cut 4 bases from V and 7 bases from J, with 20 bases between. Germline values: CDR1 SNHLY, CDR2 FYNNEI. This CDR3 has 16 amino acids. Clones were sequenced by immunoSEQ multiplex PCR, and TCRdb holds only the in-frame ones, with some missing. The data hold fewer than 300,000 clones, with more than 70% observed a single time. Overall study results and limits: Baseline-level clonality went beyond age-matched healthy donors and moved in step with circulating CD8+ T-cell counts. Once treatment began, public clonotypes, which were uncommon, contracted or stayed stable.

The TCR sequence derives from a human donor with chronic lymphocytic leukemia. This specimen was PBMCs, taken at disease progression, from a patient treated with ibrutinib. This rearrangement joins TRBV2 to TRBJ1-5, with D tentatively TRBD1 (6 bases). CDR3: CASSADRLLGGQPQHF. CDR3 nucleotides: TGTGCCAGCAGTGCTGACAGGCTCCTCGGTGGACAGCCCCAGCATTTT.